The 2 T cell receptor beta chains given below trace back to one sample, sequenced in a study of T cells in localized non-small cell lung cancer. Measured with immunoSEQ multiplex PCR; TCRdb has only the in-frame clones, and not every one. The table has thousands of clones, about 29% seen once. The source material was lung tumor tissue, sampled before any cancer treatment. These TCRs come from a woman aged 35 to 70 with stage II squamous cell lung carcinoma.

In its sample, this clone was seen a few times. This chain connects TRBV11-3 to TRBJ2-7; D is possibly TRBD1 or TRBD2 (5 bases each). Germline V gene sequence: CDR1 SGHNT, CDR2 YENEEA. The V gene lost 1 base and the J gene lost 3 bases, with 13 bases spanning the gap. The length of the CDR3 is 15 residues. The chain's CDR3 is CASSLGDLRDYEQYF. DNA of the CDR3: TGTGCCAGCAGCTTAGGGGACCTAAGGGACTACGAGCAGTACTTC. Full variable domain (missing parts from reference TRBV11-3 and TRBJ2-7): EAGVVQSPRYKIIEKKQPVAFWCNPISGHNTLYWYLQNLGQGPELLIRYENEEAVDDSQLPKDRFSAERLKGVDSTLKIQPAELGDSAVYLCASSLGDLRDYEQYFGPGTRLTVT.

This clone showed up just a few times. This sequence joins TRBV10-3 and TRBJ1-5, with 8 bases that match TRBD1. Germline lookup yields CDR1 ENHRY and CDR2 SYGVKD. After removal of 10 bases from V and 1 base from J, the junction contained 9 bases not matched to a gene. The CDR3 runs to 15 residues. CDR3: CATQGAAGSNQPQHF. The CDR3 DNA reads TGTGCCACCCAGGGGGCCGCTGGGAGCAATCAGCCCCAGCATTTT.